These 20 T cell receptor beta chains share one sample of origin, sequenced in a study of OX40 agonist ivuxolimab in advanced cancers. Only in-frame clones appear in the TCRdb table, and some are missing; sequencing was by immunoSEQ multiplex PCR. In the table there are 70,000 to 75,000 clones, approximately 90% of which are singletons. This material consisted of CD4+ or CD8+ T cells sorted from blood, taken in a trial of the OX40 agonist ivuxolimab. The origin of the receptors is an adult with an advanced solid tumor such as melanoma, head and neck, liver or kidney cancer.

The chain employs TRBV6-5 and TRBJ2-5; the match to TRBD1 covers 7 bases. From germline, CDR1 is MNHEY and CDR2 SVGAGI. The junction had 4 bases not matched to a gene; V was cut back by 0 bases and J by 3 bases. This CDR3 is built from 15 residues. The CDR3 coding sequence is TGTGCCAGCAGTTACTCAGGAGACAGGGAAGAGACCCAGTACTTC. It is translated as CASSYSGDREETQYF.

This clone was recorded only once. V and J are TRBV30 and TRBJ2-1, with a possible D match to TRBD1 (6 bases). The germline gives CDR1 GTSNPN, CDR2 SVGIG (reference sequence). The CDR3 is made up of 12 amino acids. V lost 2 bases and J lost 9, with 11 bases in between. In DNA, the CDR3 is TGTGCCTGGAGTAAACAGGGTTTTGAGCAGTTCTTC. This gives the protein CAWSKQGFEQFF.

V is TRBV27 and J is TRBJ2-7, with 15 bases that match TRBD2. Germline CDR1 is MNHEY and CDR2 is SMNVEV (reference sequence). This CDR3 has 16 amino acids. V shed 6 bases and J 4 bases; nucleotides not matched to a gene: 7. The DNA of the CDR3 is TGTGCCAGCAGGGGACTAGCGGGAGGTAAGGGGTACGAGCAGTACTTC. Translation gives CASRGLAGGKGYEQYF.

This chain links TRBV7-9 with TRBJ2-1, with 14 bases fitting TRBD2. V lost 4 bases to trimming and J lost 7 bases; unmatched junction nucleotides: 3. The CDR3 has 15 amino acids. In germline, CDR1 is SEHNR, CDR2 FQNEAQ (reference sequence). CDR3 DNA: TGTGCCAGCAGCTACGGGACTAGCGGGAGTAATGAGCAGTTCTTC. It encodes CASSYGTSGSNEQFF. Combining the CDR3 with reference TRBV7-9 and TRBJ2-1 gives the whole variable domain DTGVSQNPRHKITKRGQNVTFRCDPISEHNRLYWYRQTLGQGPEFLTYFQNEAQLEKSRLLSDRFSAERPKGSFSTLEIQRTEQGDSAMYLCASSYGTSGSNEQFFGPGTRLTVL.

The CDR3: CASRPWGDYGYTF. DNA for the CDR3: TGTGCCAGCAGGCCATGGGGGGACTATGGCTACACCTTC. V usage is TRBV7-8 and J usage is TRBJ1-2, with a possible D match to TRBD1 (5 bases). There are 13 residues in the CDR3. Trimming cost V 6 bases and J 3 bases, with 11 bases left between them. Germline CDR1 reads SGHVS; CDR2 reads FQNEAQ.

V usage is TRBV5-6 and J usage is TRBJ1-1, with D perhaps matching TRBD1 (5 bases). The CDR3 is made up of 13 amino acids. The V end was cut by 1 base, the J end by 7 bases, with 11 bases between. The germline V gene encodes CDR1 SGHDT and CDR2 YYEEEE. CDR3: CASSLYSGGEAFF. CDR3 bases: TGTGCCAGCAGCTTGTACTCTGGGGGTGAAGCTTTCTTT. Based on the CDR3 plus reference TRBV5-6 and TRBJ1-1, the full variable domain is DAGVTQSPTHLIKTRGQQVTLRCSPKSGHDTVSWYQQALGQGPQFIFQYYEEEERQRGNFPDRFSGHQFPNYSSELNVNALLLGDSALYLCASSLYSGGEAFFGQGTRLTVV.

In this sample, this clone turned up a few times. The CDR3 loop is CASQRGMNTEAFF. CDR3 DNA sequence: TGTGCCAGCCAGAGGGGCATGAACACTGAAGCTTTCTTT. V usage is TRBV14 and J usage is TRBJ1-1; D may be TRBD1 (5 bases). The CDR3 sequence is 13 residues long. The germline V and J ends were trimmed by 8 bases and 0 bases, with 10 bases remaining between them. CDR1 and CDR2 (germline): SGHDN, FVKESK.

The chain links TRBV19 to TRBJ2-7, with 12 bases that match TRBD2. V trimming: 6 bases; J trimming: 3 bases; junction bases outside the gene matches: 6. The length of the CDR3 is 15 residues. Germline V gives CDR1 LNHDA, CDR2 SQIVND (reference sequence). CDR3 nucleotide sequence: TGTGCCAGTAGGGAGGGACTAGCGGGTTTCTACGAGCAGTACTTC. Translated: CASREGLAGFYEQYF.

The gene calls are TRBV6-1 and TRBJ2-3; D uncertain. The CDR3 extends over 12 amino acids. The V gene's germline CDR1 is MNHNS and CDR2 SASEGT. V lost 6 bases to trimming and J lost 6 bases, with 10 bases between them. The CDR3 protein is CASRSSQDTQYF. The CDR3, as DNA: TGTGCCAGCAGATCCTCCCAGGATACGCAGTATTTT.

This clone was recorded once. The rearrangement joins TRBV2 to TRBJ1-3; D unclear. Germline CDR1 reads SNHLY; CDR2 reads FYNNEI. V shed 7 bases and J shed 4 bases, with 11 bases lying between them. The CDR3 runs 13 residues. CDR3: CASKYGLGNTIYF. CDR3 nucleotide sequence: TGTGCCAGCAAGTATGGGCTGGGAAACACCATATATTTT.

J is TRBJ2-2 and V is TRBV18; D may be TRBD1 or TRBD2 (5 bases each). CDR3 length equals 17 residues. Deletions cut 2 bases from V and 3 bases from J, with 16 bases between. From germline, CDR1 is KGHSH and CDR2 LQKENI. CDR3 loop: CASSPLGELYDTGELFF. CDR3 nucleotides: TGTGCCAGCTCACCATTGGGGGAACTTTACGACACCGGGGAGCTGTTTTTT.

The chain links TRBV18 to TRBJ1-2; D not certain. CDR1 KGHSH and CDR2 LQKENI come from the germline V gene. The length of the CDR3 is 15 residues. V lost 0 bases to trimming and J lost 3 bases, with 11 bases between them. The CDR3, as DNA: TGTGCCAGCTCACCACCCGCTCTCCCCCACTATGGCTACACCTTC. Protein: CASSPPALPHYGYTF.

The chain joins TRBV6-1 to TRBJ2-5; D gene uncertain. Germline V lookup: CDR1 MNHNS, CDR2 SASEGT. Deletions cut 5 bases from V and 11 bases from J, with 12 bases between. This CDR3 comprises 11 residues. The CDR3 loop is CASSYLTDQYF. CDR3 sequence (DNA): TGTGCCAGCAGTTACCTTACAGATCAGTACTTC.

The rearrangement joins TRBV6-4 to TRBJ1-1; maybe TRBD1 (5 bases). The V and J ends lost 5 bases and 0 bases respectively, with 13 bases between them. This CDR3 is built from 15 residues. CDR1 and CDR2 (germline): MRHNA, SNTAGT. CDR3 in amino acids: CASSFDSNMNTEAFF. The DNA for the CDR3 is TGTGCCAGCAGTTTCGACAGCAACATGAACACTGAAGCTTTCTTT.

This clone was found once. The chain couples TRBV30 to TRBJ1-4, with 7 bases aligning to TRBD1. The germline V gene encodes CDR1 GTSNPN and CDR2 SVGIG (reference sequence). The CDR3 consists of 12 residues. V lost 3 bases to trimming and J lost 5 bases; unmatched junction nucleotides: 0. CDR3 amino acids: CAWRDRNEKLFF. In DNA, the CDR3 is TGTGCCTGGAGGGACAGGAATGAAAAACTGTTTTTT.

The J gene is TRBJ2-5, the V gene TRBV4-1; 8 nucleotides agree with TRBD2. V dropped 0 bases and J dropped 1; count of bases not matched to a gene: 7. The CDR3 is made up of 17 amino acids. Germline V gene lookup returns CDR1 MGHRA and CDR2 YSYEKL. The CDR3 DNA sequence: TGCGCCAGCAGCCAAGATCTAGCGGGCATGACCCAAGAGACCCAGTACTTC. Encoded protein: CASSQDLAGMTQETQYF.

The CDR3 coding sequence is TGTGCCAGCTCACCAGCCTCTCGGACCCCGAACACCGGGGAGCTGTTTTTT. Translation gives CASSPASRTPNTGELFF. The chain combines TRBV18 with TRBJ2-2; D remains ambiguous. V was cut by 2 bases and J by 0 bases, with 13 bases left in between. The V gene's germline CDR1 is KGHSH and CDR2 LQKENI. The CDR3 spans 17 residues.

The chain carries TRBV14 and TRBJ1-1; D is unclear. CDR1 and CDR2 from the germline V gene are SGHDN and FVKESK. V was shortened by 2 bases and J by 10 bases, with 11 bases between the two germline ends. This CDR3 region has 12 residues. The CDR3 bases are TGTGCCAGCAGCCAATTAACCCACGGAGCTTTCTTT. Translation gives CASSQLTHGAFF.

CDR3 coding DNA: TGTGCCAGTCGGCTGACAGGCACCATGAACACTGAAGCTTTCTTT. The encoded protein is CASRLTGTMNTEAFF. The chain has TRBV19 and TRBJ1-1; TRBD1 might be the D (6 bases). V was shortened by 8 bases and J by 0 bases, with 16 bases between the two germline ends. Germline CDR1 and CDR2: LNHDA and SQIVND (reference sequence). The CDR3 has 15 amino acids.

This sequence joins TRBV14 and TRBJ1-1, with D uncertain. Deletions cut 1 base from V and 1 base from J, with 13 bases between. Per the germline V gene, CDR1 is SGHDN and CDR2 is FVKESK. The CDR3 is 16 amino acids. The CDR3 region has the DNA TGTGCCAGCAGCCAAGTAGTAACAGTCGGGAACACTGAAGCTTTCTTT. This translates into CASSQVVTVGNTEAFF.